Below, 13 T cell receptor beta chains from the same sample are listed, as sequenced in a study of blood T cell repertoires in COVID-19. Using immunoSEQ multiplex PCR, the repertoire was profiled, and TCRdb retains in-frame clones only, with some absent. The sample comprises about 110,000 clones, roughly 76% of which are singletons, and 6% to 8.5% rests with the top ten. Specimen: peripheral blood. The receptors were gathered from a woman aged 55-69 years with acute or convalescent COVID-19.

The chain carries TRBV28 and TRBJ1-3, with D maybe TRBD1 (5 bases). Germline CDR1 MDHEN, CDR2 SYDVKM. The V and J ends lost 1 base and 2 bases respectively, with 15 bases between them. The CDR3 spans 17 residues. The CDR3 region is CASSLSLGAATGNTIYF. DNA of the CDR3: TGTGCCAGCAGTTTATCCCTAGGGGCGGCTACTGGAAACACCATATATTTT.

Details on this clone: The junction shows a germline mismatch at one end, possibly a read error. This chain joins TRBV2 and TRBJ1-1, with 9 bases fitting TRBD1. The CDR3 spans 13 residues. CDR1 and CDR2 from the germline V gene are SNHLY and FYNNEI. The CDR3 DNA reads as TGTGCCAGCAGAGAAGGGACAGGGACTGAAGCTTTCTTT. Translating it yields CASREGTGTEAFF.

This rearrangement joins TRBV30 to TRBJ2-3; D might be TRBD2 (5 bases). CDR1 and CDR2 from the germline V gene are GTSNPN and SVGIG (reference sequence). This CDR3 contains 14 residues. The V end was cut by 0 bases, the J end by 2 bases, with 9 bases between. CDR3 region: CAWSVLGATDTQYF. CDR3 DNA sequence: TGTGCCTGGAGTGTACTGGGAGCCACAGATACGCAGTATTTT.

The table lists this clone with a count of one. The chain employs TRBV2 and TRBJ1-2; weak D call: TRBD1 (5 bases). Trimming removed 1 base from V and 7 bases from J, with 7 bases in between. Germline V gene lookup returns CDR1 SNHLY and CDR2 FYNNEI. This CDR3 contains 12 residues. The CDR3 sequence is CASSEGQSGYTF. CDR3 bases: TGTGCCAGCAGTGAAGGACAGTCTGGCTACACCTTC.

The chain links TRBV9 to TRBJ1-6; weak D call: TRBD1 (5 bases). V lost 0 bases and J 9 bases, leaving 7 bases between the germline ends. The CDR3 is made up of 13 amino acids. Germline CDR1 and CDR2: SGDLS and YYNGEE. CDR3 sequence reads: CASSVVGGSPLHF. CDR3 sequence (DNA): TGTGCCAGCAGCGTAGTCGGGGGTTCACCCCTCCACTTT.

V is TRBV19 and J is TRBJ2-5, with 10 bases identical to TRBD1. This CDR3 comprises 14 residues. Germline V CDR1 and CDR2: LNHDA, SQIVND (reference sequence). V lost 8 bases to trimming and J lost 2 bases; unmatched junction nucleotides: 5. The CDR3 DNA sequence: TGTGCCAGTCGGGACAGGGGTGGGCAAGAGACCCAGTACTTC. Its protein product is CASRDRGGQETQYF.

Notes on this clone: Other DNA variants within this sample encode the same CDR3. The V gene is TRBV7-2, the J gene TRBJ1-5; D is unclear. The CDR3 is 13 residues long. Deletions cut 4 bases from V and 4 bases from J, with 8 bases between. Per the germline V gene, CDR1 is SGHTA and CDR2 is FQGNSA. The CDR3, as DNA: TGTGCCAGCAGCTCAGGCCTGAATCAGCCCCAGCATTTT. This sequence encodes CASSSGLNQPQHF.

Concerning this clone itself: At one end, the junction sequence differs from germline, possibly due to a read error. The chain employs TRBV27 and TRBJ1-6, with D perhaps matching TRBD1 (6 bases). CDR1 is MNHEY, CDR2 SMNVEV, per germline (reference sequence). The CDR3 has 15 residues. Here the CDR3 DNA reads TGTGCCAGCAGGTTATGGGACAAGGATAATTCACCCCTCCACTTT. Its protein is CASRLWDKDNSPLHF.

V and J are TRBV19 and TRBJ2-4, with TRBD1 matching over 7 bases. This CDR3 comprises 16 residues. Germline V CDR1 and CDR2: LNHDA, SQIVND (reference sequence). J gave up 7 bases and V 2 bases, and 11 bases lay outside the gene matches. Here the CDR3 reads CASSIKWDSTGNIQYF. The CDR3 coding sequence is TGTGCCAGTAGTATAAAGTGGGACAGCACCGGGAACATTCAGTACTTC.

Here the CDR3 DNA reads TGTGCCAGCAGCCAAGTATGGGGACAGGCCTATGGCTACACCTTC. Residues: CASSQVWGQAYGYTF. The genes are TRBV4-2 and TRBJ1-2; 8 bases align to TRBD1. The junction had 5 bases not matched to a gene; V was cut back by 1 base and J by 4 bases. CDR3 length: 15 residues. Germline V gene sequence: CDR1 LGHNA, CDR2 YNFKEQ.

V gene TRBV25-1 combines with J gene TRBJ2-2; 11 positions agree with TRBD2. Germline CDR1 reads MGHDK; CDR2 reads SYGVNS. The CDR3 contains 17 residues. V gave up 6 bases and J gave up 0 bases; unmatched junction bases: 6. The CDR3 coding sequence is TGTGCCAGCAGCGCCTCTAGCGGGGGGTCGAACACCGGGGAGCTGTTTTTT. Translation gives CASSASSGGSNTGELFF.

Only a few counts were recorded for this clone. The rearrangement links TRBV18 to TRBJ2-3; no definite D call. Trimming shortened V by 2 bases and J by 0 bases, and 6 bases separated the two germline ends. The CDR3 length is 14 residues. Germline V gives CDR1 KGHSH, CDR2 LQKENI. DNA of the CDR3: TGTGCCAGCTCACCAGCGCGAAGCACAGATACGCAGTATTTT. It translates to CASSPARSTDTQYF.

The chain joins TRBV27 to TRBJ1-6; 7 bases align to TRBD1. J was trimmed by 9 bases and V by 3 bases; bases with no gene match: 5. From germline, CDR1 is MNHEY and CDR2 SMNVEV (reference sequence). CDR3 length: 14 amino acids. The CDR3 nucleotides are TGTGCCAGCAGTTTTGGGTCAGGGGGTTCACCCCTCCACTTT. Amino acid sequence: CASSFGSGGSPLHF.